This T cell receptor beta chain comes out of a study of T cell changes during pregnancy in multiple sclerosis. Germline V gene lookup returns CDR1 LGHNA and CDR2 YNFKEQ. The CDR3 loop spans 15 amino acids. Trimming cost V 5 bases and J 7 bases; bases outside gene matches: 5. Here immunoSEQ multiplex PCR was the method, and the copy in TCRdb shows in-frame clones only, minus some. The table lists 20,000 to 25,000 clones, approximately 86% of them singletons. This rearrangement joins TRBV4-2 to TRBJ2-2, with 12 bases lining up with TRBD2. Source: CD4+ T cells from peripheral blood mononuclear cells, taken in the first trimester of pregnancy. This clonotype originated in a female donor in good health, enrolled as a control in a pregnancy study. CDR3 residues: CASSYGTSGFGELFF. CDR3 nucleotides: TGTGCCAGCAGCTACGGGACTAGCGGGTTCGGGGAGCTGTTTTTT.